This T cell receptor beta chain was captured in a study of T-cell memory formation after mild COVID-19. The overall study: TCR clusters were mostly donor specific. Study observations and caveats: Pre-infection memory already had some responding clones, implying cross-reactive memory joined. The study found contracting CD4+ clones mainly in CM and EM and contracting CD8+ clones in EMRA.

After 5'RACE with constant-segment primers, TCR alpha and TCR beta cDNA libraries carrying sample barcodes and UMIs were obtained. Each CDR3 protein is one row after TCRdb ran MiXCR on the 5' RACE reads. The sample holds about 430,000 distinct CDR3 sequences, under 20% seen once. This clonotype was observed a few times. Its antigen is not known. V dropped 1 base and J dropped 3; count of bases not matched to a gene: 1. Germline V gene sequence: CDR1 SGHTA, CDR2 FQGNSA. This CDR3 contains 15 residues. The sequenced sample was PBMCs or a T cell subset sorted from them (not recorded which). The receptor's source is a man between 18 and 29 years old who had mild COVID-19 (a few samples of this study predate the infection). Cell type and time point are not known. The rearrangement links TRBV7-2 to TRBJ2-1, with 9 bases that match TRBD1. This CDR3 reads CASSLGTGVYNEQFF. CDR3 sequence (DNA): TGTGCCAGCAGCTTAGGGACAGGGGTCTACAATGAGCAGTTCTTC.